The 2 T cell receptor beta chains below were found in one sample sequenced in a study of a mutant IDH1 vaccine in newly diagnosed glioma. Produced via immunoSEQ multiplex PCR; TCRdb's table is partial and in-frame only. The repertoire holds about 26,000 clones, with around four fifths as singletons. Time point given: week 5, during vaccination. The content of each vaccine dose was 300 ug of mutant IDH1 20-mer peptide, and topical imiquimod accompanied it. These receptors have no known antigen. Sequences were derived from PBMCs, sampled from a glioma patient whose treatment included an IDH1 peptide vaccine. The receptors come from a man aged 40-55 years with glioma. Some clones in this sample may be carry-over from other donors' samples.

The chain is built from TRBV19 and TRBJ1-2; no firm D call. Trimming left V 10 bases short and J 4 bases short, with 19 bases between. Germline CDR1 LNHDA, CDR2 SQIVND (reference sequence). The CDR3 extends over 14 amino acids. CDR3 in amino acids: CATYLRTESYGYTF. CDR3 in DNA: TGTGCCACCTATTTACGTACAGAAAGCTATGGCTACACCTTC.

The J gene is TRBJ2-5, the V gene TRBV7-8, with D perhaps matching TRBD1 (6 bases). V lost 6 bases, J lost 5 bases, and 13 bases lay in between. Germline V gene lookup returns CDR1 SGHVS and CDR2 FQNEAQ. The CDR3 loop spans 13 amino acids. The DNA of the CDR3 is TGTGCCAGCAGACAGGGTCTACGGGAGACCCAGTACTTC. This codes for CASRQGLRETQYF.